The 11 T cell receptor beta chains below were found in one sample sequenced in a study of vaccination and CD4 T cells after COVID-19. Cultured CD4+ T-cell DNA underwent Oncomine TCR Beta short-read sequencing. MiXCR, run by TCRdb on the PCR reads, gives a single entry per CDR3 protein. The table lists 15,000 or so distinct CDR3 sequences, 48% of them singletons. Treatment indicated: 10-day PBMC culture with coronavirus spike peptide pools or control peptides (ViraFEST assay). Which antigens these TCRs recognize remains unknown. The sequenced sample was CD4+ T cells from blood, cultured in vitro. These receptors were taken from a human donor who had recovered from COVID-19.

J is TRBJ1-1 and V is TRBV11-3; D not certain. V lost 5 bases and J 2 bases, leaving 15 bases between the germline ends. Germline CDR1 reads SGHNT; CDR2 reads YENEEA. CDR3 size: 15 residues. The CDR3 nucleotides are TGTGCCAGCAGCCCCGGGCAGGTTTCCAACACTGAAGCTTTCTTT. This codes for CASSPGQVSNTEAFF.

CDR3 nucleotide sequence: TGTGCCAGCAGCACTAGACAGGGCGGCTACACCTTC. Protein product: CASSTRQGGYTF. The chain couples TRBV7-8 to TRBJ1-2; 7 bases match TRBD1. V was clipped by 5 bases and J by 8 bases; unmatched bases: 5. The CDR3 has 12 amino acids. Per germline, CDR1 SGHVS and CDR2 FQNEAQ.

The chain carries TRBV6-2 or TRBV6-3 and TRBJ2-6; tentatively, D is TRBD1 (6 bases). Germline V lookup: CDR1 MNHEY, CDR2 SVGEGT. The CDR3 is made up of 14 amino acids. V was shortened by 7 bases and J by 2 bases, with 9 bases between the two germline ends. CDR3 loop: CASTDRTGANVLTF. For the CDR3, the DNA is TGTGCCAGCACCGACAGGACTGGGGCCAACGTCCTGACTTTC.

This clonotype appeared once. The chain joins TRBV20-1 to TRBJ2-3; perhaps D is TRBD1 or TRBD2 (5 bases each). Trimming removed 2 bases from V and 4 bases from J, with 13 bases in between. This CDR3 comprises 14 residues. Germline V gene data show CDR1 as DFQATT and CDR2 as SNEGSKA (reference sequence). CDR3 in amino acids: CSARRDARADTQYF. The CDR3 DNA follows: TGCAGTGCTAGACGGGACGCGAGGGCAGATACGCAGTATTTT.

This chain's CDR3 is CSARAADRGHGYTF. CDR3 in DNA: TGCAGTGCTAGAGCCGCTGACAGGGGGCACGGCTACACCTTC. This chain uses TRBV20-1 with TRBJ1-2, with TRBD1 identical over 10 bases. The CDR3 runs to 14 residues. The junction had 7 bases not matched to a gene; V was cut back by 1 base and J by 8 bases. Germline CDR1 and CDR2: DFQATT and SNEGSKA (reference sequence).

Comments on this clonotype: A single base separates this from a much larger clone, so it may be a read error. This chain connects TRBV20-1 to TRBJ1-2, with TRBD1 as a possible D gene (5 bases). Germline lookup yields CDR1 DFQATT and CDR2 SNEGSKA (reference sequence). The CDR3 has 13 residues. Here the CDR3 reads CSASAQGHYGCTF. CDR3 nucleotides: TGCAGTGCTAGTGCCCAGGGTCACTATGGCTGCACCTTC.

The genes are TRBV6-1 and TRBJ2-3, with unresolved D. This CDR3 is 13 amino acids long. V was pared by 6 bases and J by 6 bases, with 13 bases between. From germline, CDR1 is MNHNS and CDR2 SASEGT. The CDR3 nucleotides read TGTGCCAGCAGCCCCCTTGAGACGGATACGCAGTATTTT. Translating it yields CASSPLETDTQYF.

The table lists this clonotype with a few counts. CDR3 DNA sequence: TGTGCCAGCAGTTTTGGAGCGGGGGGGAACACCGGGGAGCTGTTTTTT. Encoded protein: CASSFGAGGNTGELFF. This chain uses TRBV6-5 with TRBJ2-2; 9 nucleotides match TRBD2. Germline values: CDR1 MNHEY, CDR2 SVGAGI. The CDR3 length is 16 residues. V lost 4 bases, J lost 1 base, and 4 bases stayed unmatched.

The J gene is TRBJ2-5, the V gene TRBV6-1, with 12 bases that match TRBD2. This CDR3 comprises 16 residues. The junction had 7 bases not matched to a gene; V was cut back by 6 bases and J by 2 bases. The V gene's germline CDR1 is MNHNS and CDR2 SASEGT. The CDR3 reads CASRTSGSVGQETQYF. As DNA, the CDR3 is TGTGCCAGCAGGACTAGCGGGAGTGTTGGGCAAGAGACCCAGTACTTC.

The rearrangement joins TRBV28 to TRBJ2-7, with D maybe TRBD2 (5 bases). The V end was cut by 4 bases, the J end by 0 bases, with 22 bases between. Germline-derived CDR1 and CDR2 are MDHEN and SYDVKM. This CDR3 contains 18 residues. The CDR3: CASSSLSRVGYGSYEQYF. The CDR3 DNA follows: TGTGCCAGCAGTTCCTTATCGAGGGTTGGTTATGGCTCCTACGAGCAGTACTTC.

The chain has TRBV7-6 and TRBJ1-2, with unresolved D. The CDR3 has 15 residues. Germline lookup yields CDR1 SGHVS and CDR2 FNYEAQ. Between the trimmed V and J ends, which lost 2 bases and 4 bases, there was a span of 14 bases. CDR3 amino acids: CASSLLPDDTYGYTF. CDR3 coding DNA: TGTGCCAGCAGCTTACTCCCGGACGACACCTATGGCTACACCTTC.